The 5 T cell receptor beta chains below come from one sample, sequenced in a study of T cell repertoires in cytomegalovirus infection. Using its own MiXCR run on the reads, TCRdb lists one record per CDR3 protein. The data contain hundreds of thousands of distinct CDR3 sequences, more than 9% of them seen just once; the ten biggest clones take up around 4%. The sample consisted of PBMCs. The receptors shown here come from a human donor in good health (CMV status not recorded). Some clones in this sample may be carry-over from other donors' samples.

This clonotype was observed a few times. The V gene is TRBV6-6, the J gene TRBJ2-3, with 16 bases that match TRBD2. CDR3 length equals 16 residues. Germline loops: CDR1 MNHNY, CDR2 SVGAGI (reference sequence). Germline trimming cut 7 bases from V and 6 bases from J; bases unmatched to any gene: 7. The CDR3 sequence is CASTSGTSGRGDTQYF. The CDR3 DNA follows: TGTGCCAGCACCTCGGGGACTAGCGGGAGGGGTGATACGCAGTATTTT.

V and J are TRBV20-1 and TRBJ1-1; no clear D. The V gene's germline CDR1 is DFQATT and CDR2 SNEGSKA (reference sequence). Trimming took off 5 bases at V and 0 bases at J, with 10 bases between the two ends. The CDR3 length is 13 residues. Here the CDR3 DNA reads TGCAGTGCTTCTACAAACATGAACACTGAAGCTTTCTTT. This sequence encodes CSASTNMNTEAFF.

The J gene is TRBJ1-1, the V gene TRBV15; D not certain. The germline gives CDR1 LNHNV, CDR2 YYDKDF (reference sequence). This CDR3 is 15 amino acids long. The V gene lost 8 bases and the J gene lost 1 base, with 17 bases spanning the gap. CDR3 residues: CATRPTARQNTEAFF. The CDR3 DNA is TGTGCCACCCGCCCCACAGCCAGACAGAACACTGAAGCTTTCTTT.

The table lists this clonotype with many counts. This chain joins TRBV5-6 and TRBJ1-3; D possibly corresponds to TRBD1 (6 bases). This CDR3 is built from 15 residues. V gave up 4 bases and J gave up 3 bases, with 14 bases separating them. Looked up from germline, CDR1 is SGHDT and CDR2 is YYEEEE. The CDR3 is CASSQAGAVGNTIYF. The CDR3 DNA reads TGTGCCAGCAGCCAGGCGGGGGCCGTTGGAAACACCATATATTTT. The whole variable domain, filled in from reference TRBV5-6 and TRBJ1-3, reads DAGVTQSPTHLIKTRGQQVTLRCSPKSGHDTVSWYQQALGQGPQFIFQYYEEEERQRGNFPDRFSGHQFPNYSSELNVNALLLGDSALYLCASSQAGAVGNTIYFGEGSWLTVV.

The chain couples TRBV10-2 to TRBJ1-1; TRBD1 might be the D (5 bases). CDR1 and CDR2 (germline): WSHSY, SAAADI. Trimming took off 2 bases at V and 1 base at J, with 8 bases between the two ends. The CDR3 sequence is 14 residues long. The CDR3 DNA reads TGCGCCAGCAGTGAGGGGGCGCGGAACACTGAAGCTTTCTTT. Protein: CASSEGARNTEAFF.